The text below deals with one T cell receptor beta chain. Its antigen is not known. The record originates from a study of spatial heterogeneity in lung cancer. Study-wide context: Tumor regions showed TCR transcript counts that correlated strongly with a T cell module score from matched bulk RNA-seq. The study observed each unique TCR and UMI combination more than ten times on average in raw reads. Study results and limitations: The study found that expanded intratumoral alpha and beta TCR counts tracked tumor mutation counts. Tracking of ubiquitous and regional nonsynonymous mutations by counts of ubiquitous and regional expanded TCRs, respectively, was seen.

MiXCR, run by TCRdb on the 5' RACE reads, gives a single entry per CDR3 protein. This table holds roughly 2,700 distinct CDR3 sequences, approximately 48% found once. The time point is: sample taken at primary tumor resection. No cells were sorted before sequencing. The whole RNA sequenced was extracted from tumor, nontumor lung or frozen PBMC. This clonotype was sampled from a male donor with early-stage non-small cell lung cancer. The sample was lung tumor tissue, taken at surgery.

The CDR3 DNA follows: TGTGCCAGCAGGGGGGATGGTCAGGGTCTAGGCGAGCAGTACTTC. Its translation is CASRGDGQGLGEQYF. The chain is built from TRBV6-6 and TRBJ2-7; D is possibly TRBD1 or TRBD2 (5 bases each). The CDR3 runs to 15 residues. Trimming took 6 bases from V and 6 from J, leaving 21 bases between them. CDR1 and CDR2 from the germline V gene are MNHNY and SVGAGI (reference sequence).